A selection of T cell receptor beta chains follows, all from one sample in a study of Graves' ophthalmopathy and Graves' hyperthyroidism. In TCRdb, the multiplex PCR reads were re-called with MiXCR into one record per CDR3 protein. The sample consists of about 740,000 distinct CDR3 sequences, approximately 40% of them appearing once. Specimen: peripheral blood. These receptors all come from an adult man with Graves' ophthalmopathy. The CDR3 runs from the conserved cysteine through the conserved F or W. A D gene is named only where the DNA matches it firmly. Size is stated for part of the rows, as once, few or many counts, or as a class when the clone is expanded.

d_call	v_call	j_call	clone_size	cdr3_nt	cdr3_aa
TRBD1	TRBV20-1	TRBJ1-5	-	TGCAGTGCTCTTAGGACAGGGGTGATTCAGCCCCAGCATTTT	CSALRTGVIQPQHF
TRBD1	TRBV15	TRBJ1-1	many	TGTGCCACCAGCGGACTCCGGGACAGTGAAGCTTTCTTT	CATSGLRDSEAFF
TRBD1	TRBV25-1	TRBJ1-5	once	TGTGCCAGCAGTGGGGACAGGGGGCTGAGCAAGGGCAATCAGCCCCAGCATTTT	CASSGDRGLSKGNQPQHF
-	TRBV29-1	TRBJ2-5	many	TGCAGCGTTGACTCCGGGGCTTTGACCCAGTACTTC	CSVDSGALTQYF
-	TRBV24-1	TRBJ2-2	-	TGTGCCACCAGTGATTTGGTTTCTGCAGGCGGGAACGGCGGGGAGCTGTTTTTT	CATSDLVSAGGNGGELFF
TRBD1	TRBV29-1	TRBJ1-1	-	TGCAGCGCGAGACAGGGGCCCACTGAAGCTTTCTTT	CSARQGPTEAFF
-	TRBV7-9	TRBJ1-3	-	TGTGCCAGCAGCTTAGATTTGATGGGGAGGCCTGGAAACACCATATATTTT	CASSLDLMGRPGNTIYF
-	TRBV11-2	TRBJ1-6	few	TGTGCCAGCAGCTTGGGCAGCGTCGATAATTCACCCCTCCACTTT	CASSLGSVDNSPLHF
-	TRBV29-1	TRBJ2-1	few	TGCAGCGTTGATCAGGGTGTGAATGAGCAGTTCTTC	CSVDQGVNEQFF
TRBD1	TRBV20-1	TRBJ1-4	-	TGCAGTGCTAGAGGGACAGGGGTAGAAAAACTGTTTTTT	CSARGTGVEKLFF
-	TRBV5-1	TRBJ1-1	many	TGCGCCAGCAGCAAGCCAGGGAGAGGGAACACTGAAGCTTTCTTT	CASSKPGRGNTEAFF
-	TRBV24-1	TRBJ2-7	many	TGTGCCACCAGTGACCCAGGGGCCATCTACCCTTACGAGCAGTACTTC	CATSDPGAIYPYEQYF
-	TRBV12-3/TRBV12-4	TRBJ2-7	-	TGTGCCAGCAGAGGGTCGTGGGCGGGACGACCCTACGAGCAGTACTTC	CASRGSWAGRPYEQYF
-	TRBV30	TRBJ1-1	-	TGTGCCTGGGAAACAGGGAACACTGAAGCTTTCTTT	CAWETGNTEAFF
-	TRBV9	TRBJ1-2	-	TGTGCCAGCAGCGTTGGGGTCACTTTGCGTAGCGATGGCTACACCTTC	CASSVGVTLRSDGYTF
TRBD1	TRBV29-1	TRBJ2-3	-	TGCAGCGTTGAAGAGCGGACAGGGTCGTTTAGCACAGATACGCAGTATTTT	CSVEERTGSFSTDTQYF
-	TRBV20-1	TRBJ1-5	many	TGCAGTGTTCGGCCCCCGGGAGATCAGCCCCAGCATTTT	CSVRPPGDQPQHF
-	TRBV12-3/TRBV12-4	TRBJ2-7	many	TGTGCCAGCAGTCTGGGAGGGGGGAACGAGCAGTACTTC	CASSLGGGNEQYF
TRBD1	TRBV19	TRBJ1-6	-	TGTGCCAGTAGTATCGGGACAGGGACAAATTCACCCCTCCACTTT	CASSIGTGTNSPLHF
-	TRBV7-9	TRBJ1-2	few	TGTGCCAGCAGCTTAGCGATCCCGACAGACGGCTACACCTTC	CASSLAIPTDGYTF
-	TRBV7-9	TRBJ1-1	many	TGTGCCAGCAGCTTAGGGTCGGTGAACACTGAAGCTTTCTTT	CASSLGSVNTEAFF
TRBD1	TRBV7-6	TRBJ1-6	-	TGTGCCAGCAGCTTAGTAGACAGGGCAAGATCACCCCTCCACTTT	CASSLVDRARSPLHF
-	TRBV9	TRBJ2-2	many	TGTGCCAGCAGCGTAGGACAGCAAGAGCTGTTTTTT	CASSVGQQELFF
-	TRBV20-1	TRBJ2-7	many	TGCAGTGCCGTGAAGGACGGAACCTACGAGCAGTACTTC	CSAVKDGTYEQYF
-	TRBV5-8	TRBJ1-5	-	TGTGCCAGCAGCCGGACATTAGGTCAGCCCCAGCATTTT	CASSRTLGQPQHF
-	TRBV4-2	TRBJ1-2	few	TGTGCCAGCAGCCAAGAGAGGGTGGCCTATGGCTACACCTTC	CASSQERVAYGYTF
-	TRBV7-6	TRBJ1-3	many	TGTGCCAGCAGCCCCAGACAGCCTGGAAACACCATATATTTT	CASSPRQPGNTIYF
TRBD2	TRBV29-1	TRBJ2-5	-	TGCAGCTTAGCCTCTAGCGGGAGTCAAGAGACCCAGTACTTC	CSLASSGSQETQYF
TRBD1	TRBV2	TRBJ1-2	-	TGTGCCAGCAGTTCAGGGGGCAAGAACTATGGCTACACCTTC	CASSSGGKNYGYTF
-	TRBV6-1	TRBJ1-4	few	TGTGCCAGCACCCGAGGAGCAACTAATGAAAAACTGTTTTTT	CASTRGATNEKLFF
TRBD1	TRBV29-1	TRBJ1-5	few	TGCAGCGTTGGCGGACAGGGGGTGGCGAGTGAGCAGCATTTT	CSVGGQGVASEQHF
-	TRBV19	TRBJ1-5	few	TGTGCCAGTAGTATGGACTCCTCCCATCAGCCCCAGCATTTT	CASSMDSSHQPQHF
TRBD2	TRBV7-2	TRBJ2-7	-	TGTGCCAGCAGCCTCCGGACTAGCGGGCAAACCTACGAGCAGTACTTC	CASSLRTSGQTYEQYF
-	TRBV2	TRBJ1-4	-	TGTGCCAGCACTAGGCAGGGTCCTGAAAAACTGTTTTTT	CASTRQGPEKLFF
-	TRBV20-1	TRBJ2-5	few	TGCAGTGCTCCCCTCGGTGGGGGTACACAAGAGACCCAGTACTTC	CSAPLGGGTQETQYF